These 20 T cell receptor beta chains originate from one sample sequenced in a study of blood T cell repertoires in COVID-19. Libraries were prepared by immunoSEQ multiplex PCR; TCRdb keeps only in-frame clonotypes and omits some of them. The table includes 310,000 or so clones, roughly 84% detected once. The sample was peripheral blood. These receptors were collected from a man over 45 with active or convalescent COVID-19.

The chain uses TRBV6-5 and TRBJ1-2; D may be TRBD1 (5 bases). The CDR3 sequence is 13 residues long. Trimming took 6 bases from V and 4 from J, leaving 12 bases between them. Germline loops: CDR1 MNHEY, CDR2 SVGAGI. CDR3: CASSPGTGYGYTF. CDR3 nucleotides: TGTGCCAGCAGCCCCGGGACTGGCTATGGCTACACCTTC.

The gene calls are TRBV2 and TRBJ2-7; 11 bases match TRBD1. The V segment lost 8 bases and the J segment 5 bases; nucleotides outside the gene matches: 5. This CDR3 has 13 amino acids. CDR1 and CDR2 from the germline V gene are SNHLY and FYNNEI. The chain's CDR3 is CASVRDRGNEQYF. The CDR3 DNA follows: TGTGCCAGCGTCCGGGACAGGGGGAACGAGCAGTACTTC. The entire variable domain, with the rest obtained from reference TRBV2 and TRBJ2-7, is as follows: EPEVTQTPSHQVTQMGQEVILRCVPISNHLYFYWYRQILGQKVEFLVSFYNNEISEKSEIFDDQFSVERPDGSNFTLKIRSTKLEDSAMYFCASVRDRGNEQYFGPGTRLTVT.

The V and J genes are TRBV6-5 and TRBJ2-5; 13 bases match TRBD2. The CDR3 consists of 15 residues. The J segment lost 8 bases and the V segment lost 4 bases, leaving 7 bases of the junction unmatched. From germline, CDR1 is MNHEY and CDR2 SVGAGI. The CDR3 DNA reads as TGTGCCAGCAGTTCCGTGACTAGCGGGGGGCCTACCCAGTACTTC. Translating it yields CASSSVTSGGPTQYF.

This clone was detected only once. V and J are TRBV12-3 or TRBV12-4 and TRBJ1-5, with a weak D call TRBD1 (6 bases). The CDR3 covers 13 residues. V was cut by 3 bases and J by 7 bases, with 10 bases left in between. CDR3 nucleotides: TGTGCCAGCAGTTTGGGGGCGGGCCAGCCCCAGCATTTT. Translating gives CASSLGAGQPQHF.

The gene calls are TRBV5-1 and TRBJ2-5; 11 bases are a match to TRBD2. The CDR3 has 16 residues. In germline, CDR1 is SGHRS, CDR2 YFSETQ. Germline trimming cut 4 bases from V and 4 bases from J; bases unmatched to any gene: 9. CDR3 nucleotide sequence: TGCGCCAGCAGCCAAATTATCGGGACTAGCGGAGAGACCCAGTACTTC. This encodes CASSQIIGTSGETQYF.

The gene calls are TRBV5-4 and TRBJ2-7, with 9 bases matching TRBD1. Germline assignment: CDR1 SGHNT and CDR2 YYREEE (reference sequence). The J segment lost 5 bases and the V segment lost 4 bases, leaving 10 bases of the junction unmatched. The CDR3 is 15 residues long. CDR3: CASSLPGTGIHEQYF. As DNA, the CDR3 is TGTGCCAGCAGCCTCCCCGGGACAGGGATCCACGAGCAGTACTTC.

The gene calls are TRBV11-3 and TRBJ2-1, with 13 positions matching TRBD2. Unmatched junction bases numbered 5, after V lost 5 bases and J lost 4 bases. The CDR3 is 16 amino acids. From germline, CDR1 is SGHNT and CDR2 YENEEA. The CDR3, as DNA: TGTGCCAGCAGCCCAGGACTAGCGGGGGATTACAATGAGCAGTTCTTC. Translating gives CASSPGLAGDYNEQFF.

The genes are TRBV2 and TRBJ1-5, with 7 bases that match TRBD1. This CDR3 is 16 amino acids long. The ends lost 5 bases at V and 0 bases at J; junction bases unmatched: 7. Germline CDR1 SNHLY, CDR2 FYNNEI. The CDR3 DNA sequence: TGTGCCAGCAGTCCTGACAGGGTCTATAGCAATCAGCCCCAGCATTTT. Its protein is CASSPDRVYSNQPQHF.

The CDR3 coding sequence is TGTGCCAGCAGCCGACAAACTAGCGGGGGCATCCAAGAGACCCAGTACTTC. This translates into CASSRQTSGGIQETQYF. The chain uses TRBV6-2 or TRBV6-3 and TRBJ2-5; TRBD2 agrees at 11 bases. This CDR3 spans 17 amino acids. V shed 6 bases and J 1 base; nucleotides not matched to a gene: 10. Germline loops: CDR1 MNHEY, CDR2 SVGEGT.

This chain connects TRBV9 to TRBJ2-7; 15 bases line up with TRBD2. V shed 4 bases, J shed 3 bases, and the junction held 8 bases outside the gene matches. The CDR3 loop spans 17 amino acids. The germline CDR1 and CDR2 sequences are SGDLS and YYNGEE. CDR3 protein: CASSPGTSGGSIYEQYF. The CDR3 coding sequence is TGTGCCAGCAGCCCAGGGACTAGCGGGGGGTCCATCTACGAGCAGTACTTC.

This clone appeared a single time. The chain has TRBV19 and TRBJ1-1; 7 positions match TRBD1. V gave up 7 bases and J gave up 0 bases; unmatched junction bases: 5. Germline V gene lookup returns CDR1 LNHDA and CDR2 SQIVND (reference sequence). The CDR3 runs to 14 residues. CDR3 in DNA: TGTGCCAGTATTCGGGACAGTGTGAACACTGAAGCTTTCTTT. As protein: CASIRDSVNTEAFF.

The chain couples TRBV7-8 to TRBJ1-2; maybe TRBD1 (5 bases). V was shortened by 3 bases and J by 9 bases, with 20 bases between the two germline ends. Germline V CDR1 and CDR2: SGHVS, FQNEAQ. The CDR3 is 15 amino acids. Here the CDR3 reads CASSFTVRVPPSYTF. Written as DNA, the CDR3 is TGTGCCAGCAGCTTTACCGTCAGGGTACCGCCTAGCTACACCTTC.

The chain combines TRBV18 with TRBJ1-5; weak D call: TRBD1 (5 bases). Germline values: CDR1 KGHSH, CDR2 LQKENI. The CDR3 consists of 16 residues. Trimming cost V 2 bases and J 1 base, with 12 bases left between them. The chain's CDR3 is CASSPGGISSNQPQHF. The DNA of the CDR3 is TGTGCCAGCTCACCAGGGGGGATATCGAGCAATCAGCCCCAGCATTTT.

The chain has TRBV6-2 or TRBV6-3 and TRBJ1-2; 7 bases map to TRBD1. Germline loops: CDR1 MNHEY, CDR2 SVGEGT. The CDR3 covers 14 residues. Trimming cost V 6 bases and J 7 bases; bases outside gene matches: 11. CDR3 residues: CASSELQGSSGYTF. Here the CDR3 DNA reads TGTGCCAGCAGCGAACTACAGGGGTCCTCTGGCTACACCTTC.

The V and J genes are TRBV4-2 and TRBJ1-6; TRBD1 matches 7 bases. The CDR3 totals 15 residues. J lost 4 bases, V lost 4 bases, and 4 bases had no gene match. Germline V gene sequence: CDR1 LGHNA, CDR2 YNFKEQ. CDR3: CASSPRDSYNSPLHF. CDR3 nucleotide sequence: TGTGCCAGCAGCCCCCGGGACAGTTATAATTCACCCCTCCACTTT.

The V call is TRBV30, the J call TRBJ2-7; TRBD1 matches 8 bases. The CDR3 extends over 15 amino acids. V lost 0 bases, J lost 2 bases, and 6 bases stayed unmatched. Per the germline V gene, CDR1 is GTSNPN and CDR2 is SVGIG (reference sequence). In DNA form, the CDR3 reads TGTGCCTGGAGTGTAAACAGGGGGATTACCTACGAGCAGTACTTC. Protein product: CAWSVNRGITYEQYF.

The J gene is TRBJ2-7, the V gene TRBV5-4; tentative D call: TRBD2 (5 bases). CDR1 is SGHNT and CDR2 is YYREEE in the germline V gene (reference sequence). CDR3 length: 17 residues. V lost 3 bases and J lost 0, with 19 bases in between. The CDR3 bases are TGTGCCAGCAGCTACGATGCGGGCCAGAAGGGCTCCTACGAGCAGTACTTC. It specifies CASSYDAGQKGSYEQYF.

This clone has a single count. The chain uses TRBV11-3 and TRBJ2-7, with 10 positions matching TRBD1. The CDR3 sequence is 15 residues long. V shed 5 bases, J shed 3 bases, and the junction held 7 bases outside the gene matches. Germline CDR1 is SGHNT and CDR2 is YENEEA. CDR3 sequence: CASSSGTGASYEQYF. For the CDR3, the DNA is TGTGCCAGCAGCAGCGGGACAGGGGCGAGCTACGAGCAGTACTTC.

The chain recombines TRBV10-3 with TRBJ2-7; 8 nucleotides match TRBD1. Germline V gene data show CDR1 as ENHRY and CDR2 as SYGVKD. This CDR3 spans 15 amino acids. Trimming at V came to 5 bases and at J to 6 bases, leaving 12 bases not matched to a gene. CDR3 sequence reads: CAISYGQGASGEQYF. In nucleotides, the CDR3 is TGTGCCATCAGTTACGGGCAGGGGGCTTCAGGCGAGCAGTACTTC.

This clone has a single count. V and J are TRBV4-2 and TRBJ1-2; 7 bases are shared with TRBD1. V shed 4 bases, J shed 4 bases, and the junction held 9 bases outside the gene matches. The V gene's germline CDR1 is LGHNA and CDR2 YNFKEQ. The CDR3 covers 15 residues. The CDR3 protein is CASSPESTGPYGYTF. In DNA form, the CDR3 reads TGTGCCAGCAGCCCAGAATCGACAGGGCCCTATGGCTACACCTTC.